Below are 20 T cell receptor beta chains sequenced from a single sample in a study of blood T cell repertoires in COVID-19. The protocol was immunoSEQ multiplex PCR, while the TCRdb copy is restricted to in-frame clones and leaves out a portion. The table includes tens of thousands of clones, under 80% detected once. The sample comprised PBMCs or T cells enriched from blood (not recorded which). The receptors shown here come from a woman aged 55-70 years who had been exposed to COVID-19.

This chain connects TRBV28 to TRBJ2-5; D is unclear. The length of the CDR3 is 11 residues. From germline, CDR1 is MDHEN and CDR2 SYDVKM. The V and J ends lost 6 bases and 5 bases respectively, with 7 bases between them. CDR3 bases: TGTGCCAGCAGGGCACGCGAGACCCAGTACTTC. This codes for CASRARETQYF.

This clone was found once. The J gene is TRBJ1-4, the V gene TRBV14; 7 bases map to TRBD1. After removal of 4 bases from V and 7 bases from J, the junction contained 3 bases not matched to a gene. The V gene's germline CDR1 is SGHDN and CDR2 FVKESK. The CDR3 has 13 amino acids. CDR3 coding DNA: TGTGCCAGCAGCCGCAGACAGGGTGAAAAACTGTTTTTT. This translates into CASSRRQGEKLFF.

The chain uses TRBV9 and TRBJ1-2; no clear D gene. Trimming took off 0 bases at V and 8 bases at J, with 14 bases between the two ends. CDR3 length equals 14 residues. Germline CDR1 and CDR2: SGDLS and YYNGEE. In nucleotides, the CDR3 is TGTGCCAGCAGCGTAGATCCCCGAAATGAGGGCTACACCTTC. This encodes CASSVDPRNEGYTF.

This clone was detected only a few times. The rearrangement joins TRBV11-2 to TRBJ2-2, with a weak D call TRBD2 (5 bases). V was pared by 0 bases and J by 5 bases, with 10 bases between. This CDR3 region has 15 residues. Germline assignment: CDR1 SGHAT and CDR2 FQNNGV. The CDR3 DNA is TGTGCCAGCAGCTTAGAGCCTAGCCGAACCGGGGAGCTGTTTTTT. Its translation: CASSLEPSRTGELFF.

This chain uses TRBV3-1 (or the pseudogene TRBV3-2) with TRBJ2-5, with D possibly TRBD1 on 6 matching bases. The germline V and J ends were trimmed by 0 bases and 4 bases, with 12 bases remaining between them. Germline V lookup: CDR1 LGHDT, CDR2 YNNKEL (reference sequence). CDR3 size: 15 residues. The CDR3 spells CASSQEVGRGETQYF. The CDR3 DNA sequence: TGTGCCAGCAGCCAAGAGGTGGGCAGGGGAGAGACCCAGTACTTC.

There are a few counts of this clone. V and J are TRBV7-2 and TRBJ2-7; 8 nucleotides agree with TRBD2. The V and J ends lost 5 bases and 2 bases, in that order; junction bases with no gene match: 11. The CDR3 contains 16 residues. Germline CDR1 reads SGHTA; CDR2 reads FQGNSA. The CDR3 DNA follows: TGTGCCAGCAGCCCCGAGGGCGGGAGGAAAACCTACGAGCAGTACTTC. Its protein is CASSPEGGRKTYEQYF.

The CDR3 is CASSLTWDSLTNEKLFF. In nucleotides, the CDR3 is TGTGCCAGCAGCCTAACCTGGGACAGCCTAACTAATGAAAAACTGTTTTTT. The gene calls are TRBV5-8 and TRBJ1-4; 7 bases map to TRBD1. Trimming at V came to 4 bases and at J to 1 base, leaving 10 bases not matched to a gene. The CDR3 is 17 amino acids. The V gene's germline CDR1 is SGHTS and CDR2 YDEGEE.

In the case of this clone: A read error may account for a junction end that differs from germline. The V call is TRBV7-2, the J call TRBJ2-5, with D maybe TRBD2 (5 bases). The CDR3 totals 14 residues. Germline CDR1 is SGHTA and CDR2 is FQGNSA. CDR3 in DNA: TGTGCCAGCAGTTTAGTCCCTAGCTTGGAGACCCAGTACTTC. Residues: CASSLVPSLETQYF.

The chain combines TRBV5-1 with TRBJ2-7; TRBD1 agrees at 9 bases. J was trimmed by 4 bases and V by 0 bases; bases with no gene match: 2. The CDR3 has 14 amino acids. Germline V gives CDR1 SGHRS, CDR2 YFSETQ. CDR3 sequence (DNA): TGCGCCAGCAGCTTGGCCGGGACAGGGTACGAGCAGTACTTC. It translates to CASSLAGTGYEQYF.

V is TRBV27 and J is TRBJ1-2; no reliable D call. The CDR3 loop spans 16 amino acids. Germline values: CDR1 MNHEY, CDR2 SMNVEV (reference sequence). The V gene lost 1 base and the J gene lost 8 bases, with 20 bases spanning the gap. The DNA for the CDR3 is TGTGCCAGCAGTTTATATCAGCCGTCAGGTAGTCACGGCTACACCTTC. Translated: CASSLYQPSGSHGYTF.

The CDR3 region is CASSASSGHWDQPQHF. CDR3 in DNA: TGTGCCAGCAGCGCCAGTTCGGGACATTGGGATCAGCCCCAGCATTTT. The chain combines TRBV3-1 (or the pseudogene TRBV3-2) with TRBJ1-5, with D possibly being TRBD1 (6 bases). V was clipped by 5 bases and J by 5 bases, with 19 bases between them. The CDR3 consists of 16 residues. From germline, CDR1 is LGHDT and CDR2 YNNKEL (reference sequence).

The chain carries TRBV28 and TRBJ1-2; TRBD1 matches 8 bases. V dropped 6 bases and J dropped 4; count of bases not matched to a gene: 4. Per germline, CDR1 MDHEN and CDR2 SYDVKM. The CDR3 has 13 amino acids. In DNA, the CDR3 is TGTGCCAGCAGCCCAACAGGGGGCTATGGCTACACCTTC. Amino acids: CASSPTGGYGYTF.

This chain connects TRBV10-2 to TRBJ2-5; D possibly corresponds to TRBD2 (6 bases). Trimming pared 5 bases from V and 5 bases from J, leaving 18 bases between. CDR1 is WSHSY, CDR2 SAAADI, per germline. This CDR3 has 15 residues. CDR3 in DNA: TGCGCCAGCAGTCCGGGACGGAGGGTGGTGGAGACCCAGTACTTC. Translating gives CASSPGRRVVETQYF.

The V call is TRBV11-2, the J call TRBJ2-7; the D gene is possibly TRBD1 (5 bases). Germline V gene data show CDR1 as SGHAT and CDR2 as FQNNGV. V lost 0 bases and J lost 8, with 17 bases in between. The CDR3 covers 15 residues. DNA of the CDR3: TGTGCCAGCAGCTTAGAGGGGCCCTCGTCTACCAAGCAGTACTTC. As protein: CASSLEGPSSTKQYF.

This clone was detected a few times. The chain carries TRBV6-5 and TRBJ2-7, with 8 bases matching TRBD2. V shed 4 bases, J shed 6 bases, and the junction held 11 bases outside the gene matches. The CDR3 is 15 amino acids. Germline V gene sequence: CDR1 MNHEY, CDR2 SVGAGI. The chain's CDR3 is CASSWGLVDFGEQYF. In nucleotides, the CDR3 is TGTGCCAGCAGTTGGGGACTAGTGGATTTCGGCGAGCAGTACTTC.

This clone ranks as medium-sized. V is TRBV4-1 and J is TRBJ2-7; TRBD2 agrees at 11 bases. Germline V CDR1 and CDR2: MGHRA, YSYEKL. The CDR3 runs to 17 residues. V trimming: 0 bases; J trimming: 5 bases; junction bases outside the gene matches: 9. The DNA of the CDR3 is TGCGCCAGCAGCCAAGACCCAACTAGCGGGGGATCCCACGAGCAGTACTTC. Translating it yields CASSQDPTSGGSHEQYF.

The chain has TRBV12-1 and TRBJ1-1. TRBV12-1 is reported as a pseudogene. The CDR3 sequence is 15 residues long. This CDR3 reads CASSFSGRGNTEAFF. The CDR3 coding sequence is TGTGCCAGCAGCTTTTCGGGGAGGGGGAACACTGAAGCTTTCTTT.

This chain connects TRBV7-8 to TRBJ1-4; TRBD1 might be the D (5 bases). Germline CDR1 is SGHVS and CDR2 is FQNEAQ. The CDR3 extends over 18 amino acids. Trimming took 5 bases from V and 4 from J, leaving 23 bases between them. CDR3 residues: CASSENTRSRGVNEKLFF. In DNA form, the CDR3 reads TGTGCCAGCAGCGAAAATACCCGATCGCGGGGGGTTAATGAAAAACTGTTTTTT.

J is TRBJ2-6 and V is TRBV28, with D unresolved. V gave up 6 bases and J gave up 0 bases, with 12 bases separating them. The CDR3 runs 16 residues. From germline, CDR1 is MDHEN and CDR2 SYDVKM. The CDR3, as DNA: TGTGCCAGCAGGTTCAGGCTTAACTCTGGGGCCAACGTCCTGACTTTC. Protein product: CASRFRLNSGANVLTF.

This chain uses TRBV7-9 with TRBJ1-1; D gene unclear. Germline-derived CDR1 and CDR2 are SEHNR and FQNEAQ (reference sequence). The CDR3 extends over 13 amino acids. The V and J ends lost 5 bases and 7 bases respectively, with 14 bases between them. CDR3: CASSPPGNDEAFF. CDR3 DNA sequence: TGTGCCAGCAGCCCCCCCGGGAACGATGAAGCTTTCTTT.